The clone carrying this TCR beta chain showed up just a few times. This specimen belongs to a study of T-cell memory formation after mild COVID-19. TCRdb called the 5' RACE reads again in MiXCR, with one record for every CDR3 protein. In the table there are tens of thousands of distinct CDR3 sequences, less than 15% of which are singletons. This CDR3 has 13 amino acids. CDR1 is SGHNT and CDR2 is YENEEA in the germline V gene. V was shortened by 3 bases and J by 6 bases, with 10 bases between the two germline ends. The origin of this receptor is an adult woman who had mild COVID-19 (a few samples of this study predate the infection). Cell type and time point are not known. J is TRBJ2-3 and V is TRBV11-3; tentative D call: TRBD1 (6 bases). The sequencing input was PBMCs or a T cell subset sorted from them (not recorded which). The CDR3 DNA sequence: TGTGCCAGCAGCTTGAAGGGGGTCGATACGCAGTATTTT. Encoded protein: CASSLKGVDTQYF.